These T cell receptor beta chains were read from a single sample in a study of radiotherapy plus CTLA-4 blockade in lung cancer. Measured with immunoSEQ multiplex PCR; TCRdb has only the in-frame clones, and not every one. This sample has over 60,000 clones, with around nine tenths found just once. The sequencing here drew on peripheral blood, taken from a patient treated with radiotherapy plus ipilimumab. Receptors were obtained from a human donor with non-small cell lung cancer that progressed on radiotherapy plus ipilimumab. Both conserved end residues are part of each CDR3. The D gene is left open where the match is weak. Clone sizes are given selectively: once, few, many, or a class where the clone is expanded.

j_call: TRBJ2-3; d_call: TRBD1; cdr3_length: 16; v_call: TRBV5-4; clone_size: -; cdr3_aa: CASSLASGQGADTQYF; cdr3_nt: TGTGCCAGCAGCTTGGCCTCTGGACAGGGCGCAGATACGCAGTATTTT
j_call: TRBJ1-4; d_call: TRBD1; cdr3_length: 16; v_call: TRBV4-1; clone_size: -; cdr3_aa: CASSPIPEGQNEKLFF; cdr3_nt: TGCGCCAGCAGCCCCATCCCTGAGGGACAGAATGAAAAACTGTTTTTT
j_call: TRBJ1-3; d_call: -; cdr3_length: 17; v_call: TRBV28; clone_size: -; cdr3_aa: CASSFAPLTDSGNTIYF; cdr3_nt: TGTGCCAGCAGTTTCGCCCCCCTCACGGACTCTGGAAACACCATATATTTT
j_call: TRBJ1-6; d_call: -; cdr3_length: 15; v_call: TRBV5-1; clone_size: -; cdr3_aa: CASSLEAAANSPLHF; cdr3_nt: TGCGCCAGCAGCTTGGAGGCTGCGGCAAATTCACCCCTCCACTTT
j_call: TRBJ2-3; d_call: -; cdr3_length: 14; v_call: TRBV5-1; clone_size: -; cdr3_aa: CASSARQVADTQYF; cdr3_nt: TGCGCCAGCAGCGCCCGACAGGTAGCAGATACGCAGTATTTT
j_call: TRBJ2-7; d_call: -; cdr3_length: 14; v_call: TRBV13; clone_size: -; cdr3_aa: CASSLLLASYEQYF; cdr3_nt: TGTGCCAGCAGCTTATTACTAGCCTCCTACGAGCAGTACTTC
j_call: TRBJ1-1; d_call: -; cdr3_length: 12; v_call: TRBV19; clone_size: -; cdr3_aa: CASSGSRTEAFF; cdr3_nt: TGTGCCAGTAGTGGGAGTCGCACTGAAGCTTTCTTT
j_call: TRBJ1-3; d_call: -; cdr3_length: 15; v_call: TRBV27; clone_size: -; cdr3_aa: CASSPGRISGNTIYF; cdr3_nt: TGTGCCAGCAGTCCGGGACGGATCTCTGGAAACACCATATATTTT
j_call: TRBJ2-5; d_call: -; cdr3_length: 13; v_call: TRBV10-2; clone_size: -; cdr3_aa: CASSERGKETQYF; cdr3_nt: TGCGCCAGCAGTGAGCGGGGGAAAGAGACCCAGTACTTC
j_call: TRBJ2-7; d_call: TRBD1; cdr3_length: 15; v_call: TRBV6-1; clone_size: -; cdr3_aa: CASSPSQGWAGEQYF; cdr3_nt: TGTGCCAGCAGCCCCTCACAGGGGTGGGCCGGCGAGCAGTACTTC
j_call: TRBJ1-2; d_call: -; cdr3_length: 12; v_call: TRBV10-3; clone_size: few; cdr3_aa: CAISGDNYGYTF; cdr3_nt: TGTGCCATCAGTGGAGATAACTATGGCTACACCTTC
j_call: TRBJ2-1; d_call: -; cdr3_length: 15; v_call: TRBV7-9; clone_size: -; cdr3_aa: CASSLPRRSYNEQFF; cdr3_nt: TGTGCCAGCAGCTTACCTAGGAGGTCCTACAATGAGCAGTTCTTC
j_call: TRBJ1-1; d_call: TRBD1; cdr3_length: 16; v_call: TRBV5-1; clone_size: -; cdr3_aa: CASSKEQGMGYTEAFF; cdr3_nt: TGCGCCAGCAGCAAAGAACAGGGGATGGGATACACTGAAGCTTTCTTT
j_call: TRBJ2-7; d_call: TRBD1; cdr3_length: 12; v_call: TRBV7-9; clone_size: -; cdr3_aa: CAGGTGPGEQYF; cdr3_nt: TGTGCCGGCGGGACAGGGCCGGGGGAGCAGTACTTC
j_call: TRBJ2-7; d_call: TRBD1; cdr3_length: 15; v_call: TRBV19; clone_size: -; cdr3_aa: CASSIADRMSYEQYF; cdr3_nt: TGTGCCAGTAGTATAGCGGACAGGATGAGCTACGAGCAGTACTTC
j_call: TRBJ1-1; d_call: -; cdr3_length: 13; v_call: TRBV2; clone_size: -; cdr3_aa: CASSDRGVFEAFF; cdr3_nt: TGTGCCAGCAGTGATAGGGGAGTATTTGAAGCTTTCTTT
j_call: TRBJ1-2; d_call: TRBD1; cdr3_length: 14; v_call: TRBV5-1; clone_size: -; cdr3_aa: CASSLTLTGGGYTF; cdr3_nt: TGCGCCAGCAGCTTGACCTTGACAGGGGGCGGCTACACCTTC
j_call: TRBJ1-1; d_call: TRBD1; cdr3_length: 15; v_call: TRBV5-4; clone_size: -; cdr3_aa: CASSRGDREDTEAFF; cdr3_nt: TGTGCCAGCAGCCGAGGGGACAGGGAGGACACTGAAGCTTTCTTT
j_call: TRBJ1-1; d_call: -; cdr3_length: 16; v_call: TRBV27; clone_size: -; cdr3_aa: CASSSAGIVGITEAFF; cdr3_nt: TGTGCCAGCAGTTCGGCAGGGATCGTCGGTATCACTGAAGCTTTCTTT
j_call: TRBJ1-2; d_call: TRBD1; cdr3_length: 12; v_call: TRBV29-1; clone_size: -; cdr3_aa: CSVRQGLYGYTF; cdr3_nt: TGCAGCGTGCGACAGGGCCTCTATGGCTACACCTTC
j_call: TRBJ2-5; d_call: TRBD2; cdr3_length: 16; v_call: TRBV5-1; clone_size: -; cdr3_aa: CASSLGTSGVQETQYF; cdr3_nt: TGCGCCAGCAGCCTGGGGACTAGCGGGGTACAAGAGACCCAGTACTTC
j_call: TRBJ2-1; d_call: -; cdr3_length: 15; v_call: TRBV13; clone_size: -; cdr3_aa: CASSSGRSSYNEQFF; cdr3_nt: TGTGCCAGCAGCTCAGGGAGAAGCTCCTACAATGAGCAGTTCTTC
j_call: TRBJ2-3; d_call: -; cdr3_length: 16; v_call: TRBV11-2; clone_size: -; cdr3_aa: CASSPGRGQPSNTQYF; cdr3_nt: TGTGCCAGCAGCCCAGGGAGGGGGCAGCCCTCCAATACGCAGTATTTT
j_call: TRBJ1-1; d_call: TRBD1; cdr3_length: 14; v_call: TRBV5-8; clone_size: -; cdr3_aa: CASSSGQLNTEAFF; cdr3_nt: TGTGCCAGCAGCTCGGGACAGCTGAACACTGAAGCTTTCTTT
j_call: TRBJ2-3; d_call: -; cdr3_length: 15; v_call: TRBV27; clone_size: -; cdr3_aa: CASSPRGTSTDTQYF; cdr3_nt: TGTGCCAGCAGTCCCCGGGGGACCAGCACAGATACGCAGTATTTT
j_call: TRBJ2-2; d_call: TRBD2; cdr3_length: 16; v_call: TRBV7-6; clone_size: -; cdr3_aa: CASSSPSGRDTGELFF; cdr3_nt: TGTGCCAGCAGCTCCCCTAGCGGGAGGGACACCGGGGAGCTGTTTTTT
j_call: TRBJ2-3; d_call: TRBD2; cdr3_length: 14; v_call: TRBV27; clone_size: -; cdr3_aa: CASSPWTSEDTQYF; cdr3_nt: TGTGCCAGCAGCCCCTGGACTAGCGAGGATACGCAGTATTTT
j_call: TRBJ1-2; d_call: TRBD1; cdr3_length: 14; v_call: TRBV5-1; clone_size: -; cdr3_aa: CASSPTGSNYGYTF; cdr3_nt: TGCGCCAGCAGCCCGACAGGGTCAAACTATGGCTACACCTTC
j_call: TRBJ2-3; d_call: -; cdr3_length: 17; v_call: TRBV7-3; clone_size: -; cdr3_aa: CASSLRSRGFGTDTQYF; cdr3_nt: TGTGCCAGCAGCTTAAGGAGTAGGGGGTTTGGTACAGATACGCAGTATTTT
j_call: TRBJ1-2; d_call: TRBD1; cdr3_length: 15; v_call: TRBV5-1; clone_size: -; cdr3_aa: CASSLGGGTVYGYTF; cdr3_nt: TGCGCCAGCAGCTTGGGTGGGGGGACAGTCTATGGCTACACCTTC
j_call: TRBJ2-7; d_call: -; cdr3_length: 14; v_call: TRBV6-6; clone_size: -; cdr3_aa: CASSEFRFGYEQYF; cdr3_nt: TGTGCCAGCAGTGAGTTTAGGTTCGGATACGAGCAGTACTTC
j_call: TRBJ1-1; d_call: -; cdr3_length: 15; v_call: TRBV5-4; clone_size: -; cdr3_aa: CASGDIERVNTEAFF; cdr3_nt: TGTGCCAGCGGGGACATCGAACGTGTGAACACTGAAGCTTTCTTT
j_call: TRBJ2-2; d_call: TRBD1; cdr3_length: 16; v_call: TRBV7-9; clone_size: -; cdr3_aa: CASSHPGTGNTGELFF; cdr3_nt: TGTGCCAGCAGCCACCCCGGGACAGGGAACACCGGGGAGCTGTTTTTT
j_call: TRBJ2-1; d_call: -; cdr3_length: 14; v_call: TRBV13; clone_size: once; cdr3_aa: CASSLGRSYNEQFF; cdr3_nt: TGTGCCAGCAGCTTAGGCCGGTCCTACAATGAGCAGTTCTTC
j_call: TRBJ2-3; d_call: -; cdr3_length: 12; v_call: TRBV10-3; clone_size: -; cdr3_aa: CAISESRDTQYF; cdr3_nt: TGTGCCATCAGTGAGTCTAGAGATACGCAGTATTTT
j_call: TRBJ2-2; d_call: -; cdr3_length: 16; v_call: TRBV5-1; clone_size: -; cdr3_aa: CASSSLTGGLAGELFF; cdr3_nt: TGCGCCAGCAGCTCCCTGACAGGCGGATTGGCCGGGGAGCTGTTTTTT
j_call: TRBJ2-7; d_call: -; cdr3_length: 14; v_call: TRBV7-9; clone_size: -; cdr3_aa: CASSSVEGPYEQYF; cdr3_nt: TGTGCCAGCAGCTCGGTCGAGGGCCCCTACGAGCAGTACTTC
j_call: TRBJ2-5; d_call: TRBD2; cdr3_length: 18; v_call: TRBV4-1; clone_size: -; cdr3_aa: CASSQVGGGLAGGETQYF; cdr3_nt: TGCGCCAGCAGCCAAGTTGGCGGTGGGCTAGCGGGAGGAGAGACCCAGTACTTC
j_call: TRBJ2-7; d_call: -; cdr3_length: 15; v_call: TRBV7-9; clone_size: -; cdr3_aa: CASSLYEQGLYEQYF; cdr3_nt: TGTGCCAGCAGCTTATACGAACAGGGTCTCTACGAGCAGTACTTC
j_call: TRBJ2-7; d_call: TRBD2; cdr3_length: 15; v_call: TRBV2; clone_size: -; cdr3_aa: CASSPLAGSSYEQYF; cdr3_nt: TGTGCCAGCAGCCCTCTAGCGGGCAGTTCCTACGAGCAGTACTTC